This T cell receptor beta chain comes out of a study of blood T cell repertoires in COVID-19. Study as a whole: Spain, Italy and the United States supplied samples that represented acute and convalescent COVID-19. T cells, B-cell-depleted T cells, or PBMCs provided the cDNA or gDNA that served as material.

In the authors' workflow: Reference gene primers were amplified, and this amplification served to estimate nucleated cell counts. This table comes from immunoSEQ multiplex PCR, and its TCRdb copy is limited to in-frame clones, with some not included. V, J and clone size are taken as reported in that table, and D and trimming were inferred from the DNA itself. This sample has 150,000 to 200,000 clones, with approximately 83% found just once. The germline CDR1 and CDR2 sequences are SGHDT and YYEEEE. The CDR3 sequence is 16 residues long. Trimming left V 0 bases short and J 0 bases short, with 11 bases between.

The chain joins TRBV5-6 to TRBJ2-3, with a weak D call TRBD2 (5 bases). The sequence was collected from a human donor with acute or convalescent COVID-19. The donor label of this sample is uncertain. Sequenced material: peripheral blood. This CDR3 reads CASSLAGVTSTDTQYF. CDR3 bases: TGTGCCAGCAGCTTGGCCGGGGTAACTAGCACAGATACGCAGTATTTT. Looking up the rest from reference TRBV5-6 and TRBJ2-3 gives the full variable domain: DAGVTQSPTHLIKTRGQQVTLRCSPKSGHDTVSWYQQALGQGPQFIFQYYEEEERQRGNFPDRFSGHQFPNYSSELNVNALLLGDSALYLCASSLAGVTSTDTQYFGPGTRLTVL.